The present TCR beta chain was sequenced within a study of spatial heterogeneity in lung cancer. The table lists this clonotype with many counts. Its antigen is as yet unknown. CDR1 and CDR2 from the germline V gene are GTSNPN and SVGIG (reference sequence). The CDR3 is 12 amino acids. With 3 bases removed from V and 7 bases from J, the gap between germline ends came to 12 bases. This sample's time point: sample taken at primary tumor resection. Findings and limits, study-wide: In tumors, expanded intratumoral alpha and beta TCR counts tracked mutation counts.

Each CDR3 protein is one row after TCRdb ran MiXCR on the 5' RACE reads. There are about 18,000 distinct CDR3 sequences in the sample; around 6.8% occur only once, and approximately 25% lies in the top ten. The V and J genes are TRBV30 and TRBJ1-2, with D possibly TRBD1 on 5 matching bases. The sequence was collected from a male donor with early-stage non-small cell lung cancer. The sequences come from lung tumor tissue, collected at surgery. The CDR3 is CAWRDPQGGYTF. CDR3 bases: TGTGCCTGGAGGGATCCGCAGGGTGGCTACACCTTC.